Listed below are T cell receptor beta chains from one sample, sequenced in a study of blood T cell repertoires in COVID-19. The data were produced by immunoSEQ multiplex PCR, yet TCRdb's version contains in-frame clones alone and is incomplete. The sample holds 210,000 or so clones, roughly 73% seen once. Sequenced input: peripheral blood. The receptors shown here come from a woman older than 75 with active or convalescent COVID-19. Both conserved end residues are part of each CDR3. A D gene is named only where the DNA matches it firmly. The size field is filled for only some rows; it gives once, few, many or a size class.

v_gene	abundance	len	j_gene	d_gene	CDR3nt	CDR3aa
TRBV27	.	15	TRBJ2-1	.	TGTGCCAGCAACCGGGCAGGGTCGGGTTTTGGTGAGCAGTTCTTC	CASNRAGSGFGEQFF
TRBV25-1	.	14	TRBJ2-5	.	TGTGCCAGCAGTGAATATAACAACCAAGAGACCCAGTACTTC	CASSEYNNQETQYF
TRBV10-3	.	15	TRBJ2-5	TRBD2	TGTGCCATCAGTGAGAGATTAGCGGGGGAAGAGACCCAGTACTTC	CAISERLAGEETQYF
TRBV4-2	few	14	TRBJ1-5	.	TGTGCCAGCAGCCAAGACAGGGGTAATCAGCCCCAGCATTTT	CASSQDRGNQPQHF
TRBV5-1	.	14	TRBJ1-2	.	TGCGCCAGCAGCTTGGTGGCGGGGGGATATGGCTACACCTTC	CASSLVAGGYGYTF
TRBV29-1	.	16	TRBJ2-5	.	TGCAGCGTTGTCCCACCTGGGGGACCGGGGGTGGAGACCCAGTACTTC	CSVVPPGGPGVETQYF
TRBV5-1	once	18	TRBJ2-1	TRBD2	TGCGCCAGCAGCCCTGGACTAGCGGGGGCTCCACTAAGAAATGAGCAGTTCTTC	CASSPGLAGAPLRNEQFF
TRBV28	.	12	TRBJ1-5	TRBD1	TGTGCCAGCAGTGGACAGGACCAGCCCCAGCATTTT	CASSGQDQPQHF
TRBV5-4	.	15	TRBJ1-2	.	TGTGCCAGCAGCTTGGTTCAGGGGTTGAACTATGGCTACACCTTC	CASSLVQGLNYGYTF
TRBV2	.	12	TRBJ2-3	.	TGTGCCAGCAGTGAACTAACAGATACGCAGTATTTT	CASSELTDTQYF
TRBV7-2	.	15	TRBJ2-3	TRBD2	TGTGCCAGCAGCCCGCAAGGCGGGGGGTCAGATACGCAGTATTTT	CASSPQGGGSDTQYF
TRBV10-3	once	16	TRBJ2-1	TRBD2	TGTGCCATCACCGAGCCGGGACTAGCGGGGTTTGCTGAGCAGTTCTTC	CAITEPGLAGFAEQFF
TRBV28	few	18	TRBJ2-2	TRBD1	TGTGCCAGCAGCCCACCCCCGGGACAGGGGCCTTACACCGGGGAGCTGTTTTTT	CASSPPPGQGPYTGELFF
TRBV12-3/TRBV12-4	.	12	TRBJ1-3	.	TGTGCCAGCAGTCTCCCGGGAAACACCATATATTTT	CASSLPGNTIYF
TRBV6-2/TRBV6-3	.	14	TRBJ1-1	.	TGTGCCAGCATCCCAACGGAGGGGTGGACTGAAGCTTTCTTT	CASIPTEGWTEAFF
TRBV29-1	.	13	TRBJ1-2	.	TGCAGCGTGTCCGGGACGGGAGGCTATGGCTACACCTTC	CSVSGTGGYGYTF
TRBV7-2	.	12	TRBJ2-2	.	TGTGCCAGCAGCTTAGGACAGTGGGAGCTGTTTTTT	CASSLGQWELFF
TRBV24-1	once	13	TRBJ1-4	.	TGTGCCACCGGGACGGGGGAAGGCGAAAAACTGTTTTTT	CATGTGEGEKLFF
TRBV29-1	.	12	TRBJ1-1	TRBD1	TGCAGCACTGGACAGGTAAACACTGAAGCTTTCTTT	CSTGQVNTEAFF
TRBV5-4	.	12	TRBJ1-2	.	TGTGCCAGCAGCTTGGGACATCTTGGCTACACCTTC	CASSLGHLGYTF
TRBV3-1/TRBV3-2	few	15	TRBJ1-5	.	TGTGCCAGCAGCCAAGGATGGGCACCCTCTCCGAAAATGCATTTT	CASSQGWAPSPKMHF
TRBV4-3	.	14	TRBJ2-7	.	TGCGCCAGCAGCCAAGTGCCGGGGACCTACGAGCAGTACTTC	CASSQVPGTYEQYF
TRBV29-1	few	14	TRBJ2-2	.	TGCAGCGCTTATGACCGGACAAACACCGGGGAGCTGTTTTTT	CSAYDRTNTGELFF
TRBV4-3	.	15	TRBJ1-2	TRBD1	TGCGCCAGCAGCCAAGTCGGGACAGGGTCTGGAGGCTACACCTTC	CASSQVGTGSGGYTF
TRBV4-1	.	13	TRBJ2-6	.	TGCGCCAGCAGCGTCAGGGTTTCCAACGTCCTGACTTTC	CASSVRVSNVLTF
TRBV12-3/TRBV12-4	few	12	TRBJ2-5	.	TGTGCCAGCAGCCGTAGCGAAGAGACCCAGTACTTC	CASSRSEETQYF
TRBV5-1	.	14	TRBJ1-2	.	TGCGCCAGCAGCTTGGGGACAGCCAACTATGGCTACACCTTC	CASSLGTANYGYTF
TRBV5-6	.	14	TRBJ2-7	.	TGTGCCAGCAGCGGAAAGGGAGTAGGTTACGAGCAGTACTTC	CASSGKGVGYEQYF
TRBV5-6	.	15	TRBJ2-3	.	TGTGCCAGCAGCTTGGTGGGAGCTAGCACAGATACGCAGTATTTT	CASSLVGASTDTQYF
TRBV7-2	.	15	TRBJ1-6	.	TGTGCCAGCAGCTTGGACAGCTCAATCAATTCACCCCTCCACTTT	CASSLDSSINSPLHF
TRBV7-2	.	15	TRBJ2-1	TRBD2	TGTGCCAGCAGCGCAGCGGGGGGGCTCTACAATGAGCAGTTCTTC	CASSAAGGLYNEQFF
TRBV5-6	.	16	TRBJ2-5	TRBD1	TGTGCCAGCAGCTTGTTAGGACAGGGGGCTCGGGAGACCCAGTACTTC	CASSLLGQGARETQYF
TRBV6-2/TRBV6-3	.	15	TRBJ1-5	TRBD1	TGTGCCAGCAGTCTTAGACAGGGTGGCAATCAGCCCCAGCATTTT	CASSLRQGGNQPQHF
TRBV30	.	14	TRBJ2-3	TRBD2	TGTGCCTGGAGCCCCTGGCGGGGGGGGGCTACGCAGTATTTT	CAWSPWRGGATQYF
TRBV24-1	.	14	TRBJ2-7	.	TGTGCCACCAGTGCAGACACCCTACCCCACGAGCAGTACTTC	CATSADTLPHEQYF
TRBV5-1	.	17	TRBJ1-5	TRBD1	TGCGCCAGCAGCTTGGGACCCGAGACAGGGGACAATCAGCCCCAGCATTTT	CASSLGPETGDNQPQHF
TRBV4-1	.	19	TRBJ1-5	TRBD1	TGCGCCAGCAGCCAAGCGGGCTTCAGACAGGGAGTAGGGAATCAGCCCCAGCATTTT	CASSQAGFRQGVGNQPQHF
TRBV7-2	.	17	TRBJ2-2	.	TGTGCCAGCAGACCCCCTCTTGGACAGAGAAACACCGGGGAGCTGTTTTTT	CASRPPLGQRNTGELFF
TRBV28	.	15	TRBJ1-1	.	TGTGCCAGCAGGTGGAGGGGGGGATGGGACACTGAAGCTTTCTTT	CASRWRGGWDTEAFF
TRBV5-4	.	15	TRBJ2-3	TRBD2	TGTGCCAGCAGCACCGGGACTAGGAATTCAGATACGCAGTATTTT	CASSTGTRNSDTQYF
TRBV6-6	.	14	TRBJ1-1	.	TGTGCCAGCAGTTACAGGGGATCGGGCACTGAAGCTTTCTTT	CASSYRGSGTEAFF
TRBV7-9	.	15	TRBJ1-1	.	TGTGCCAGCAGCTTAGGAGCAGGGATGAACACTGAAGCTTTCTTT	CASSLGAGMNTEAFF